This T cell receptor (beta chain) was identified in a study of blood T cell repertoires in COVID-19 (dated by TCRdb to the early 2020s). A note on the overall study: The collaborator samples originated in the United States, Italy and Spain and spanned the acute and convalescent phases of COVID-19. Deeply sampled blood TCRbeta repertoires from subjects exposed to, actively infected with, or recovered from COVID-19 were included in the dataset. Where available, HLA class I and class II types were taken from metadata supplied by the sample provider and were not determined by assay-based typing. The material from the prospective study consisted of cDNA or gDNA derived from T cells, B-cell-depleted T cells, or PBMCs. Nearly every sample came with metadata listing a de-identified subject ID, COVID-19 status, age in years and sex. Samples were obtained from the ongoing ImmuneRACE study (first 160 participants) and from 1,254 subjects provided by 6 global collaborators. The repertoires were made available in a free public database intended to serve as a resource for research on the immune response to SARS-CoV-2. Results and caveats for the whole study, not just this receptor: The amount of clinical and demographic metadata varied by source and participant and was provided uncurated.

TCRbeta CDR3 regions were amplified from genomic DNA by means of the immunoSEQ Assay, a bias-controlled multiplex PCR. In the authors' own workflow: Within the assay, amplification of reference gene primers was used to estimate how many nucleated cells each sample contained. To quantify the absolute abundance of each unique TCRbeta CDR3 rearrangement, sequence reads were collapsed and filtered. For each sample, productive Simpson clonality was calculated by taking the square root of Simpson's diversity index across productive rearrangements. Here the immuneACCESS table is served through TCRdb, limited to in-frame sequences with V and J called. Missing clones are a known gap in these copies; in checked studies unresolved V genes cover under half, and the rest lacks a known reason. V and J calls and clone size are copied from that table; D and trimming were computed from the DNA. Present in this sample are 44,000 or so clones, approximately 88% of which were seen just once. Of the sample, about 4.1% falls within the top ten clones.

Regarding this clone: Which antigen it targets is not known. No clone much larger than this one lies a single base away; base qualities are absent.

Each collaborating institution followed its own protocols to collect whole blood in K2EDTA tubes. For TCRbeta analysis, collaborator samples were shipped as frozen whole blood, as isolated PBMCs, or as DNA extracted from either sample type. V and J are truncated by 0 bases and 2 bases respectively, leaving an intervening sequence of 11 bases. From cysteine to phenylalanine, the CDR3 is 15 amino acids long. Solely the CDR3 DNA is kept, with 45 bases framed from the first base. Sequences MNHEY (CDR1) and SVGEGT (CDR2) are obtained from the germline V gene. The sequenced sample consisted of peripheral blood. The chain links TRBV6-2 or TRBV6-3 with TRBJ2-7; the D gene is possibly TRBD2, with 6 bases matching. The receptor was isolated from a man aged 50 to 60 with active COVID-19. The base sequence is TGTGCCAGCAGTTACTCGGAGGGGTTACCCTACGAGCAGTACTTC. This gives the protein CASSYSEGLPYEQYF.